This T cell receptor beta chain stems from a study of somatic mutations in cytotoxic T cells in rheumatoid arthritis. Study-level information: Flow-sorting brought some V beta antibody-stained T-cell populations to nearly 100% purity, V beta1+ cells sequenced for TCRB among them.

Germline CDR1 and CDR2: SGHDT and YYEEEE. The CDR3 covers 17 residues. Deletions cut 2 bases from V and 4 bases from J, with 16 bases between. Magnetic beads with positive selection isolated CD4+ and CD8+ fractions, whose purity was verified by flow cytometry. The table came from immunoSEQ multiplex PCR; TCRdb's copy has only in-frame clones and leaves some out. This sample has approximately 7,000 clones, with roughly 60% found just once. This rearrangement joins TRBV5-6 to TRBJ2-6, with D uncertain. Sequenced sample: CD8+ T cells sorted from blood. The TCR originated in a woman aged 35 to 49 in good health. CDR3 amino acids: CASSFGNVGLGANVLTF. CDR3 DNA: TGTGCCAGCAGCTTTGGGAATGTCGGGTTGGGGGCCAACGTCCTGACTTTC.